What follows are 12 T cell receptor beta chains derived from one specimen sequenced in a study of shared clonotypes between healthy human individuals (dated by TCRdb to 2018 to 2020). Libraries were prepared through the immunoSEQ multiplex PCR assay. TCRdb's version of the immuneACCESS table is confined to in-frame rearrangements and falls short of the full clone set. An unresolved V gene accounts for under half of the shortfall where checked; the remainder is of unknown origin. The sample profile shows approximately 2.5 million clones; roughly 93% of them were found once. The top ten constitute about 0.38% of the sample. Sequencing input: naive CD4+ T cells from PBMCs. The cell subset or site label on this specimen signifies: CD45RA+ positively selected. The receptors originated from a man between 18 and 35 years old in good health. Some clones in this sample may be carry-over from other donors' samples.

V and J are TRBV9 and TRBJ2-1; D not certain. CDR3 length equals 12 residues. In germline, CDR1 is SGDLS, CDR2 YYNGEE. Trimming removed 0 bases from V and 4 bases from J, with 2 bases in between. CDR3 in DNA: TGTGCCAGCAGCGTAGCTTACAATGAGCAGTTCTTC. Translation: CASSVAYNEQFF.

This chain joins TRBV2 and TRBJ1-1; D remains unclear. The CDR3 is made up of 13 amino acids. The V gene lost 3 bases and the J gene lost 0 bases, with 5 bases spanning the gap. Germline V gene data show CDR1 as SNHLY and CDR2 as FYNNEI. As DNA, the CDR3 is TGTGCCAGCAGTGATGAGATGAACACTGAAGCTTTCTTT. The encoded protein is CASSDEMNTEAFF.

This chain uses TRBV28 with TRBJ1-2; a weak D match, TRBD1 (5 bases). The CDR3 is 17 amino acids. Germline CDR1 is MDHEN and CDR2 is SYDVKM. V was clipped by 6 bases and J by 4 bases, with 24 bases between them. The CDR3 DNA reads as TGTGCCAGCAGGGGGGGACCAGGGCTAGTGTTTGGCTATGGCTACACCTTC. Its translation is CASRGGPGLVFGYGYTF.

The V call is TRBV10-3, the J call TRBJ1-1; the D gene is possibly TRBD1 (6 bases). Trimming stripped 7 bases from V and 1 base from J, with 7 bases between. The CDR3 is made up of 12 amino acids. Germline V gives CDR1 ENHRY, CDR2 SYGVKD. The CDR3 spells CAITGENTEAFF. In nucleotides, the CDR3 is TGTGCCATCACAGGGGAGAACACTGAAGCTTTCTTT.

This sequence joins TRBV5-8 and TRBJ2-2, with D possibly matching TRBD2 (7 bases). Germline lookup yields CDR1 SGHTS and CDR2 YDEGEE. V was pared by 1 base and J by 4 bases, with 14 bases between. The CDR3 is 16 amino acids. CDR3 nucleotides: TGTGCCAGCAGCTTGTTCGGGGGGCAGGTCACCGGGGAGCTGTTTTTT. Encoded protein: CASSLFGGQVTGELFF.

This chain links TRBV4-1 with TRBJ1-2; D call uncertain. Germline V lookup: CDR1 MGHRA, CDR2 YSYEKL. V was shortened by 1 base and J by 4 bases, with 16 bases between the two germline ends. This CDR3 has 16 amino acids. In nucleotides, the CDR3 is TGCGCCAGCAGCCAAGGAAATACGGACTCCGTCTATGGCTACACCTTC. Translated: CASSQGNTDSVYGYTF.

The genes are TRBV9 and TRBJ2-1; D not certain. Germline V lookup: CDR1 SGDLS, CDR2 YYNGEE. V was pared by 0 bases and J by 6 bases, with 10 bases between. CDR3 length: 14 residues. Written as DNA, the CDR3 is TGTGCCAGCAGCGTAGGCCCTAGTCTCAATGAGCAGTTCTTC. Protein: CASSVGPSLNEQFF.

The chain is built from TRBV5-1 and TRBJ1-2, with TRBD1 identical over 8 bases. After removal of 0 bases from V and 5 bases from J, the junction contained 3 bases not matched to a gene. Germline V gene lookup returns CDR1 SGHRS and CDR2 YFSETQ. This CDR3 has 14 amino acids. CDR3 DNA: TGCGCCAGCAGCTTGGATCGGACAGGGTATGGCTACACCTTC. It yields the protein CASSLDRTGYGYTF. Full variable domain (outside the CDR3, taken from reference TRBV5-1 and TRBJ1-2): KAGVTQTPRYLIKTRGQQVTLSCSPISGHRSVSWYQQTPGQGLQFLFEYFSETQRNKGNFPGRFSGRQFSNSRSEMNVSTLELGDSALYLCASSLDRTGYGYTFGSGTRLTVV.

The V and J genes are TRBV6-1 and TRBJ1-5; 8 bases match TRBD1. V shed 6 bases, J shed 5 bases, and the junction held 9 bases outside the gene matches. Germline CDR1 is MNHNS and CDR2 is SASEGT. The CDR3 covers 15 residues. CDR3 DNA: TGTGCCAGCAGGACAGGGGACGCCAACCATCAGCCCCAGCATTTT. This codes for CASRTGDANHQPQHF.

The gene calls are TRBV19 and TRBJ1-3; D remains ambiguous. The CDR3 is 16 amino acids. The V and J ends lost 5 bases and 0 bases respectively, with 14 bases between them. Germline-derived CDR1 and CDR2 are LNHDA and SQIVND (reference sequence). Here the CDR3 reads CASSSHGSISGNTIYF. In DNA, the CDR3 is TGTGCCAGTAGTTCCCACGGGTCGATCTCTGGAAACACCATATATTTT.

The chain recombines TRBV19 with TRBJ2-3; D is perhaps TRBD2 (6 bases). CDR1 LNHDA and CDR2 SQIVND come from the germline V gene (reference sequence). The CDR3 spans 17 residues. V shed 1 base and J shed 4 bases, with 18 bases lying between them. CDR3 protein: CASSIGTGEMAADTQYF. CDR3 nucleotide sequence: TGTGCCAGTAGTATAGGGACGGGGGAAATGGCGGCAGATACGCAGTATTTT.

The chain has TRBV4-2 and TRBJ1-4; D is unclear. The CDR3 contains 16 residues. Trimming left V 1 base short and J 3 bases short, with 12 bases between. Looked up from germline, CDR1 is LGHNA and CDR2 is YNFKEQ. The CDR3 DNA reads TGTGCCAGCAGCCAAGTTAAAGGGTGGGCTAATGAAAAACTGTTTTTT. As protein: CASSQVKGWANEKLFF.